This T cell receptor (beta chain) was captured in a study of blood T cell repertoires in COVID-19. Turning to the study itself: T cells, B-cell-depleted T cells, or PBMCs provided the cDNA or gDNA that served as material.

CDR1 MRHNA and CDR2 SNTAGT come from the germline V gene. The CDR3 consists of 15 residues. The V segment lost 11 bases and the J segment 7 bases; nucleotides outside the gene matches: 18. Original handling: Estimates of nucleated cell counts were drawn from the amplification of reference gene primers. Assay: immunoSEQ multiplex PCR; the TCRdb copy retains only in-frame clones and omits some. V and J calls and clone size follow that table, whereas D and trimming were derived from the DNA. The repertoire has 150,000 to 200,000 clones, roughly 84% of them found once; the top ten carry about a tenth. The material sequenced was peripheral blood. The gene calls are TRBV6-4 and TRBJ2-7, with 9 bases lining up with TRBD2. The source of this sequence is a woman of 80 years or more with active or convalescent COVID-19. This CDR3 reads CAPLRARGGSGEQYF. DNA of the CDR3: TGTGCCCCCTTAAGAGCGCGGGGGGGATCGGGGGAGCAGTACTTC.